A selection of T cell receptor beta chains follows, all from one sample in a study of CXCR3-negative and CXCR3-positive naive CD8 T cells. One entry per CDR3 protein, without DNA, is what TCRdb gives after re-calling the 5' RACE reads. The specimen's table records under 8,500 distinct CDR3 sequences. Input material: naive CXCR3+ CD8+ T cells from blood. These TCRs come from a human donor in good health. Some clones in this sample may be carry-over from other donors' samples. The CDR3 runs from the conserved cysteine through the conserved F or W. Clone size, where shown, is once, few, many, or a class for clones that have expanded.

CASSFPRGGVPNTGELFF	TRBV7-8	TRBJ2-2	medium-sized
CASSFGNTEAFF	TRBV7-9	TRBJ1-1	.
CASSFGGVSYEQYF	TRBV28	TRBJ2-7	.
CAISGAGNPERETQYF	TRBV10-3	TRBJ2-5	.
CASSPGQGYEQYF	TRBV27	TRBJ2-7	.
CASSQDNGGNSPLHF	TRBV4-2	TRBJ1-6	.
CASSLKGGSDTQYF	TRBV7-6	TRBJ2-3	.
CATQVGTDTQYF	TRBV19	TRBJ2-3	.
CSVLDRSLMNTEAFF	TRBV29-1	TRBJ1-1	.
CASSLEAGYTEAFF	TRBV7-9	TRBJ1-1	medium-sized
CATSDWKSTDTQYF	TRBV24-1	TRBJ2-3	.
CASSKSGTELKETQYF	TRBV19	TRBJ2-5	medium-sized
CASSFEAEAFF	TRBV25-1	TRBJ1-1	.